The 8 T cell receptor beta chains listed next were all sequenced from one sample in a study of tumor-infiltrating lymphocytes in primary liver carcinoma. Both blood RNA, taken from unsorted whole blood, and germline DNA were extracted. Reverse transcription of roughly 0.45 ug total RNA with a constant-region primer produced TCR beta cDNA. Modified slightly, ARM-PCR produced TCR beta libraries over three nested multiplex PCR rounds. TRBV1-TRBV30 forward primers and a C-beta reverse primer were used in the first two PCR rounds, which each ran for 9 to 10 cycles. Using its own MiXCR run on the multiplex PCR reads, TCRdb lists one record per CDR3 protein. Seen here are approximately 300,000 distinct CDR3 sequences, roughly two thirds observed once, and the top ten hold around 9.5%. Input material: peripheral blood. The receptors shown here come from a man in his forties with primary liver carcinoma and hepatitis B virus infection.

Points on this clonotype: This may come from a read error, since a much larger clone is one base off. The genes are TRBV12-3 or TRBV12-4 and TRBJ2-3, with a possible D match to TRBD2 (6 bases). This CDR3 spans 14 amino acids. DNA for the CDR3: TGTGCCAGCACTTTACGGGGGAAGGCAGATACGCAGTATTTT. Residues: CASTLRGKADTQYF.

Concerning this clonotype: A much larger clonotype is one base distant, so this may be a read error. The chain combines TRBV5-5 with TRBJ2-3, with 9 bases identical to TRBD1. The germline gives CDR1 SGHKS, CDR2 YYEKEE (reference sequence). This CDR3 has 15 amino acids. Losses at the gene ends were 3 bases for V and 6 bases for J; bases not matched to a gene: 8. The CDR3 DNA reads as TGTGCCAGCAGCTCCGAGGGACAGGGAACGGATACGCAGTATTTT. It codes for CASSSEGQGTDTQYF.

With respect to this clonotype: This may be a read error, as it is one base from a much larger clone. V usage is TRBV29-1 and J usage is TRBJ2-7; TRBD1 matches at 8 bases. This CDR3 is built from 13 residues. The ends lost 8 bases at V and 0 bases at J; junction bases unmatched: 6. Looked up from germline, CDR1 is SQVTM and CDR2 is ANQGSEA. The CDR3 spells CSRGQGASYEQYF. The CDR3 bases are TGCAGCAGAGGACAGGGCGCCTCCTACGAGCAGTACTTC.

Points on this clonotype: This could be a read error, since a much larger clone is one nucleotide away. The V gene is TRBV12-3 or TRBV12-4, the J gene TRBJ2-2; D remains unclear. There are 13 residues in the CDR3. The CDR3 loop reads CAGSLMEFGELFF. The CDR3 DNA reads as TGTGCCGGCAGTTTGATGGAGTTCGGGGAGCTGTTTTTT.

Worth noting for this clonotype: A junction end diverges from the germline sequence, so it may reflect a read error. V is TRBV28 and J is TRBJ2-1, with TRBD2 as a possible D gene (6 bases). Per germline, CDR1 MDHEN and CDR2 SYDVKM. The CDR3 sequence is 14 residues long. The CDR3 loop is CVSSFREFCNEQFF. In nucleotides, the CDR3 is TGTGTCAGCAGTTTCCGGGAGTTTTGCAATGAGCAGTTCTTC.

As concerns this clonotype: A clone one base away is much larger, so this may be a read error. CDR3 DNA sequence: TGTGCCAGCAGCTCGACCCGGGCTAGTTGGGCAAGTGAGCAGTTCTTC. Encoded protein: CASSSTRASWASEQFF. The rearrangement joins TRBV7-8 to TRBJ2-1; no clear D gene. V lost 4 bases and J lost 9, with 22 bases in between. The germline gives CDR1 SGHVS, CDR2 FQNEAQ. The CDR3 runs 16 residues.

Notes on this clonotype: A much bigger clone sits one base away, suggesting this may be a read error. The chain recombines TRBV10-3 with TRBJ2-1; 8 bases agree with TRBD2. The junction had 3 bases not matched to a gene; V was cut back by 4 bases and J by 4 bases. CDR1 is ENHRY, CDR2 SYGVKD, per germline. The CDR3 contains 14 residues. In nucleotides, the CDR3 is TGTGCCATCAGTGTACTAGCGGATTACAATGAGCAGTTCTTC. It yields the protein CAISVLADYNEQFF.

In regard to this clonotype: One base away lies a much larger clone, so this may be a sequencing read error. The chain has TRBV14 and TRBJ2-1; D is uncertain. This CDR3 has 18 residues. Looked up from germline, CDR1 is SGHDN and CDR2 is FVKESK. CDR3 DNA sequence: TGTGCCAACAGCCAAAGGATGGGGTCTGGGTCAGCGAGCGCCCCTCAGTTCTTC. As protein: CANSQRMGSGSASAPQFF.